These 26 T cell receptor beta chains share one sample of origin, sequenced in a study of shared clonotypes between healthy human individuals. Sequencing was performed with immunoSEQ multiplex PCR; in TCRdb, only in-frame clones are kept and a portion is missing. The sample lists some 1 million clones; roughly 70% were seen once. Sequences were obtained from memory CD4+ T cells sorted from blood. As for subset: CD45RA-negative fraction. The receptors were gathered from a man aged 18 to 30 in good health.

The chain recombines TRBV7-2 with TRBJ2-7, with D unresolved. The V gene lost 1 base and the J gene lost 0 bases, with 7 bases spanning the gap. This CDR3 is built from 14 residues. Germline values: CDR1 SGHTA, CDR2 FQGNSA. The CDR3: CASSLGAASYEQYF. Here the CDR3 DNA reads TGTGCCAGCAGCTTAGGAGCAGCCTCCTACGAGCAGTACTTC.

This chain uses TRBV19 with TRBJ1-2, with no clear D. Between the trimmed V and J ends, which lost 3 bases and 3 bases, there was a span of 8 bases. The CDR3 sequence is 13 residues long. The V gene's germline CDR1 is LNHDA and CDR2 SQIVND (reference sequence). CDR3 bases: TGTGCCAGTAGTATCACCCTGGACTATGGCTACACCTTC. Residues: CASSITLDYGYTF.

The sample holds one count of this clone. Other DNA sequences from this sample encode an identical CDR3 as well. The rearrangement joins TRBV6-4 to TRBJ1-1; D gene uncertain. CDR3 length: 13 residues. Trimming took 3 bases from V and 4 from J, leaving 9 bases between them. Germline V gene sequence: CDR1 MRHNA, CDR2 SNTAGT. CDR3 loop: CASSEGSGTEAFF. The CDR3 DNA reads as TGTGCCAGCAGTGAAGGCAGCGGCACTGAAGCTTTCTTT.

Only a few counts were recorded for this clone. This chain uses TRBV9 with TRBJ2-1, with 9 bases matching TRBD2. J was trimmed by 3 bases and V by 6 bases; bases with no gene match: 7. This CDR3 comprises 15 residues. Germline V lookup: CDR1 SGDLS, CDR2 YYNGEE. The chain's CDR3 is CASNGGRANYNEQFF. CDR3 nucleotide sequence: TGTGCCAGCAACGGCGGGAGGGCCAACTACAATGAGCAGTTCTTC.

This clone showed up just a few times. The sample contains more than one DNA sequence encoding this CDR3. The genes are TRBV9 and TRBJ1-1, with D uncertain. This CDR3 contains 13 residues. V dropped 1 base and J dropped 1 base, with 5 bases sitting between them. The V gene's germline CDR1 is SGDLS and CDR2 YYNGEE. The CDR3 reads CASSVKGNTEAFF. Here the CDR3 DNA reads TGTGCCAGCAGCGTAAAGGGGAACACTGAAGCTTTCTTT.

V and J are TRBV30 and TRBJ1-5; possible D gene TRBD1, 5 bases. The germline gives CDR1 GTSNPN, CDR2 SVGIG (reference sequence). There are 13 residues in the CDR3. V shed 5 bases and J shed 2 bases, with 10 bases lying between them. The CDR3 region is CAWQGGGNQPQHF. The CDR3, as DNA: TGTGCCTGGCAGGGAGGGGGCAATCAGCCCCAGCATTTT.

The rearrangement joins TRBV10-3 to TRBJ2-3; maybe TRBD2 (5 bases). The V gene lost 6 bases and the J gene lost 2 bases, with 9 bases spanning the gap. In germline, CDR1 is ENHRY, CDR2 SYGVKD. The CDR3 extends over 13 amino acids. DNA of the CDR3: TGTGCCATCAGGACGGACTCCACAGATACGCAGTATTTT. This encodes CAIRTDSTDTQYF.

The V gene is TRBV18, the J gene TRBJ2-5; TRBD2 agrees at 14 bases. CDR1 is KGHSH and CDR2 is LQKENI in the germline V gene. The junction had 10 bases not matched to a gene; V was cut back by 0 bases and J by 10 bases. This CDR3 is built from 17 residues. CDR3 loop: CASSPPRTSGGTEGQYF. The CDR3 coding sequence is TGTGCCAGCTCACCACCTCGGACTAGCGGGGGGACCGAGGGCCAGTACTTC.

As for this clone: Other nucleotide sequences from this sample produce the same CDR3. The rearrangement joins TRBV19 to TRBJ2-3, with unresolved D. This CDR3 has 15 amino acids. The germline V gene has CDR1 LNHDA and CDR2 SQIVND (reference sequence). The V and J ends lost 1 base and 3 bases respectively, with 11 bases between them. CDR3 coding DNA: TGTGCCAGTAGTATAGTGCGAGGAAATACAGATACGCAGTATTTT. It encodes CASSIVRGNTDTQYF.

The gene calls are TRBV27 and TRBJ1-5, with D unclear. This CDR3 has 14 residues. The germline V and J ends were trimmed by 6 bases and 5 bases, with 14 bases remaining between them. The germline CDR1 and CDR2 sequences are MNHEY and SMNVEV (reference sequence). The chain's CDR3 is CASRSWTADQPQHF. CDR3 DNA sequence: TGTGCCAGCAGAAGCTGGACCGCGGATCAGCCCCAGCATTTT.

The CDR3 region is CASSSGQPNEKLFF. CDR3 coding DNA: TGCGCCAGCAGCTCGGGACAGCCAAATGAAAAACTGTTTTTT. The gene calls are TRBV5-1 and TRBJ1-4, with 7 bases matching TRBD1. The CDR3 is made up of 14 amino acids. Germline V gives CDR1 SGHRS, CDR2 YFSETQ. J lost 5 bases, V lost 3 bases, and 4 bases had no gene match.

V and J are TRBV6-1 and TRBJ1-4; TRBD1 matches at 7 bases. CDR3 size: 15 residues. After removal of 1 base from V and 8 bases from J, the junction contained 7 bases not matched to a gene. CDR1 MNHNS and CDR2 SASEGT come from the germline V gene. The CDR3 DNA follows: TGTGCCAGCAGTGAAGTAGAGGGGGCGCGGGAAAAACTGTTTTTT. It is translated as CASSEVEGAREKLFF.

Notes on this clone: A much larger clonotype is one base distant, so this may be a read error. The CDR3 DNA follows: TGTGCCAGCAGTTTACCAGGCACAGATACGCAGTATTTT. Its translation is CASSLPGTDTQYF. This rearrangement joins TRBV27 to TRBJ2-3; D unresolved. Germline CDR1 is MNHEY and CDR2 is SMNVEV (reference sequence). The ends were cut back, 2 bases at V and 1 base at J, with 4 bases in the middle. The CDR3 loop spans 13 amino acids.

This clone came up a few times. This rearrangement joins TRBV5-6 to TRBJ2-7; tentatively, D is TRBD1 (7 bases). The CDR3 loop spans 14 amino acids. Trimming took 4 bases from V and 4 from J, leaving 15 bases between them. The germline CDR1 and CDR2 sequences are SGHDT and YYEEEE. The CDR3 sequence is CASSTLTGRYEQYF. In DNA, the CDR3 is TGTGCCAGCAGCACCTTGACAGGGAGGTACGAGCAGTACTTC.

The chain carries TRBV5-1 and TRBJ1-1; weak D call: TRBD1 (6 bases). Germline V gene sequence: CDR1 SGHRS, CDR2 YFSETQ. This CDR3 comprises 16 residues. V dropped 3 bases and J dropped 0 bases, with 15 bases sitting between them. CDR3: CASSWEPGHLNTEAFF. The CDR3 coding sequence is TGCGCCAGCAGCTGGGAACCGGGACACCTGAACACTGAAGCTTTCTTT. Full variable domain (outside the CDR3, taken from reference TRBV5-1 and TRBJ1-1): KAGVTQTPRYLIKTRGQQVTLSCSPISGHRSVSWYQQTPGQGLQFLFEYFSETQRNKGNFPGRFSGRQFSNSRSEMNVSTLELGDSALYLCASSWEPGHLNTEAFFGQGTRLTVV.

Only a few counts were recorded for this clone. The rearrangement uses TRBV6-5 and TRBJ1-2, with unresolved D. V was trimmed by 3 bases and J by 5 bases, leaving 16 bases between them. The CDR3 sequence is 15 residues long. In germline, CDR1 is MNHEY, CDR2 SVGAGI. The CDR3 DNA reads TGTGCCAGCAGTTATGGACTGACCCCGGGGTATGGCTACACCTTC. It encodes CASSYGLTPGYGYTF.

This clone was seen a few times. The genes are TRBV7-8 and TRBJ1-1; D gene uncertain. There are 14 residues in the CDR3. The germline gives CDR1 SGHVS, CDR2 FQNEAQ. Trimming took off 2 bases at V and 3 bases at J, with 10 bases between the two ends. The CDR3 spells CASSLHRMDTEAFF. CDR3 DNA: TGTGCCAGCAGCTTACACCGGATGGACACTGAAGCTTTCTTT.

The rearrangement links TRBV29-1 to TRBJ1-3, with 8 positions matching TRBD1. Losses at the gene ends were 6 bases for V and 0 bases for J; bases not matched to a gene: 1. Looked up from germline, CDR1 is SQVTM and CDR2 is ANQGSEA. The CDR3 covers 13 residues. CDR3 loop: CSVGQVSGNTIYF. DNA of the CDR3: TGCAGCGTGGGACAGGTCTCTGGAAACACCATATATTTT.

This sequence joins TRBV5-1 and TRBJ1-2; D unresolved. Trimming removed 4 bases at V and 1 base at J, with 11 bases between. Germline loops: CDR1 SGHRS, CDR2 YFSETQ. The CDR3 is 14 residues long. The CDR3 nucleotides read TGCGCCAGCAGCGTCGACCGGAATAACTATGGCTACACCTTC. It specifies CASSVDRNNYGYTF.

This clone was seen a few times. The rearrangement joins TRBV30 to TRBJ1-2; 9 bases fit TRBD1. This CDR3 has 14 residues. Germline CDR1 is GTSNPN and CDR2 is SVGIG (reference sequence). The V gene end was trimmed by 4 bases and the J gene end by 6 bases; junction bases not matched to a gene: 9. The CDR3 coding sequence is TGTGCCTGGACCGGACTTGGACAGGGGAATGGCTACACCTTC. Its translation is CAWTGLGQGNGYTF.

CDR3 sequence reads: CASSFYSTGNQETQYF. DNA for the CDR3: TGTGCCAGCAGCTTCTATTCGACAGGCAACCAAGAGACCCAGTACTTC. The chain recombines TRBV13 with TRBJ2-5, with a weak D call TRBD1 (6 bases). V was shortened by 3 bases and J by 0 bases, with 14 bases between the two germline ends. The CDR3 extends over 16 amino acids. The V gene's germline CDR1 is PRHDT and CDR2 FYEKMQ (reference sequence).

The V and J genes are TRBV6-1 and TRBJ1-1; possible D gene TRBD1, 6 bases. In germline, CDR1 is MNHNS, CDR2 SASEGT. V was cut by 11 bases and J by 1 base, with 11 bases left in between. The CDR3 totals 12 residues. The CDR3 DNA sequence: TGTGCCTGTGAGGGACAGAACACTGAAGCTTTCTTT. Translated, it gives CACEGQNTEAFF.

About this clone: This specimen includes other DNA sequences encoding the same CDR3. The V call is TRBV18, the J call TRBJ1-1, with D unclear. Per germline, CDR1 KGHSH and CDR2 LQKENI. Trimming took off 3 bases at V and 3 bases at J, with 11 bases between the two ends. This CDR3 has 14 residues. CDR3 sequence reads: CASSPTRQHTEAFF. In DNA, the CDR3 is TGTGCCAGCTCACCGACTCGCCAGCACACTGAAGCTTTCTTT.

Remarks on this clone: The same CDR3 arises from other DNA sequences in this sample as well. This sequence joins TRBV19 and TRBJ2-1, with 8 bases identical to TRBD2. Germline V lookup: CDR1 LNHDA, CDR2 SQIVND (reference sequence). J gave up 8 bases and V 6 bases, and 9 bases lay outside the gene matches. The CDR3 spans 14 residues. In DNA form, the CDR3 reads TGTGCCAGTAGACCGAGCGGGGGAGTGGATGAGCAGTTCTTC. This translates into CASRPSGGVDEQFF.

As to this clone: The identical CDR3 is also encoded by other nucleotide sequences in the sample. The chain recombines TRBV27 with TRBJ2-5; 11 positions agree with TRBD1. This CDR3 is built from 15 residues. V was clipped by 4 bases and J by 4 bases; unmatched bases: 5. From germline, CDR1 is MNHEY and CDR2 SMNVEV (reference sequence). CDR3 in amino acids: CASSSGTGGVETQYF. The CDR3 region has the DNA TGTGCCAGCAGTTCCGGGACAGGGGGGGTAGAGACCCAGTACTTC.

V and J are TRBV27 and TRBJ2-6, with 8 bases identical to TRBD1. J lost 3 bases, V lost 5 bases, and 3 bases had no gene match. The CDR3 contains 15 residues. CDR1 and CDR2 from the germline V gene are MNHEY and SMNVEV (reference sequence). CDR3 region: CASSRDRGGANVLTF. The CDR3 bases are TGTGCCAGCAGTAGAGACAGGGGTGGGGCCAACGTCCTGACTTTC.